This T cell receptor beta chain appears in the sequencing data of a study of human T cells and chemical hapten exposure. V shed 0 bases and J shed 3 bases, with 12 bases lying between them. CDR3 size: 15 residues. Germline loops: CDR1 SGHRS, CDR2 YFSETQ. Study-wide findings and caveats: There were significantly more large CDR3 similarity clusters among expanded TCRs than among controls. No shift was seen in TCRs above 1 in 1000 frequency with DPC sensitization.

Indicated time point: patch test 3, about 24 weeks after DPC sensitization. The treatment denotes: therapeutic diphenylcyclopropenone sensitization with weekly scalp DPC. It was unfractionated whole blood from which total RNA was extracted. Every donor had alopecia and was 18 to 70 years old; all were suitable for DPC. Comments on this clonotype: Its antigen is as yet unknown.

Per the original data handling: 96,000 or so TCRs per sample was the median, with a range of roughly 23,224 to 750,000. One entry per CDR3 protein, called by TCRdb with MiXCR from the RACE reads. The V and J calls, along with clone size, are taken from TCRdb and not from the paper's own processing. The sample includes over 30,000 distinct CDR3 sequences, more than 8% seen only once; the top ten take 26%. The sample in question was whole blood, obtained in connection with sensitization to the hapten diphenylcyclopropenone (DPC). This receptor was obtained from a man aged 50 to 59 with alopecia areata. Some clones in this sample may be carry-over from other donors' samples. The chain combines TRBV5-1 with TRBJ1-1; tentatively, D is TRBD1 (6 bases). The CDR3 reads CASSLDGGGYTEAFF. DNA of the CDR3: TGCGCCAGCAGCTTGGATGGGGGCGGTTACACTGAAGCTTTCTTT.